This TCR beta chain was found in a study of OX40 agonist ivuxolimab in advanced cancers. Study in general: Patients were dosed intravenously with ivuxolimab at 0.01 to 10 mg/kg every 2 weeks. Points from the study as a whole: Researchers report that CD8+ T cells had, on average, more expanded clones than CD4+. At 0.1-3.0 mg/kg, partial responders had clonal expansion among the lowest observed.

CDR1 MNHEY and CDR2 SVGAGI come from the germline V gene. The CDR3 sequence is 13 residues long. The V and J ends lost 2 bases and 8 bases respectively, with 12 bases between them. Here immunoSEQ multiplex PCR was the method, and the copy in TCRdb shows in-frame clones only, minus some. This sample has under 150,000 clones; 85% to 95% occur once, and the top ten carry more than 1%. With regard to this clone: Its matching antigen is unknown.

This sequence originates from an adult with an advanced solid tumor such as melanoma, head and neck, liver or kidney cancer. This sample comprised CD4+ or CD8+ T cells sorted from blood, obtained in a trial of the OX40 agonist ivuxolimab. The chain carries TRBV6-5 and TRBJ1-2; D is uncertain. The CDR3 nucleotides read TGTGCCAGCAGTTACGGGCAGCCCATCGGCTACACCTTC. Translated, it gives CASSYGQPIGYTF.